This T cell receptor (beta chain) emerged from a study of blood T cells in healthy people across ages. Through a sample-barcoded 5' primer and a J-beta primer mix, a second PCR was run for roughly 6 to 11 cycles. Through a template-switch adaptor with 12 random nucleotides, each cDNA molecule received a tag. From each sample, at least 3 million paired-end reads containing CDR3 were obtained. TCRdb recomputed calls from the 5' RACE reads with MiXCR, one row per CDR3 protein. Altogether about 1.5 million distinct CDR3 sequences are present, around 40% being singletons, with the ten largest covering just over 4%. Germline V gene lookup returns CDR1 GTSNPN and CDR2 SVGIG (reference sequence). CDR3 size: 13 residues. Each donor was a healthy Caucasian individual from Russia, aged 6 to 90. Donors each provided roughly 9.6 milliliters of peripheral blood. Note on this clonotype: At one boundary the junction diverges from the germline segment, which might be a read error.

V usage is TRBV30 and J usage is TRBJ1-5; tentative D call: TRBD1 (5 bases). The sequence was obtained from a woman younger than 30 in good health. The specimen sequenced was blood. The CDR3 coding sequence is TGTGCCTGGAGCCCAGGGAGCAATCAGTCCCAGCATTTT. Amino acids: CAWSPGSNQSQHF. Variable domain in full (rest from reference TRBV30 and TRBJ1-5): SQTIHQWPATLVQPVGSPLSLECTVEGTSNPNLYWYRQAAGRGLQLLFYSVGIGQISSEVPQNLSASRPQDRQFILSSKKLLLSDSGFYLCAWSPGSNQSQHFGDGTRLSIL.